The 13 T cell receptor beta chains given below trace back to one sample, sequenced in a study of cytomegalovirus exposure and HLA in healthy donors. Primers: 60 Vbeta forward and 13 Jbeta reverse. TCRdb's copy holds only in-frame clones and misses some; the assay was immunoSEQ multiplex PCR. The sample has approximately 110,000 clones. Sequencing was done on a sample of PBMCs. Every receptor here comes from a man younger than 30 in good health and CMV-seronegative.

The chain is built from TRBV2 and TRBJ1-5, with D possibly matching TRBD1 (6 bases). From germline, CDR1 is SNHLY and CDR2 FYNNEI. There are 14 residues in the CDR3. With 3 bases removed from V and 7 bases from J, the gap between germline ends came to 13 bases. The CDR3 DNA reads TGTGCCAGCAGTGAGATTGGGGGGGGCCAGCCCCAGCATTTT. It translates to CASSEIGGGQPQHF.

The chain employs TRBV9 and TRBJ1-2; TRBD1 might be the D (5 bases). Germline loops: CDR1 SGDLS, CDR2 YYNGEE. The CDR3 runs 14 residues. V was trimmed by 4 bases and J by 2 bases, leaving 12 bases between them. CDR3 DNA: TGTGCCAGCAGCCCCGGGACTACGAACTATGGCTACACCTTC. Its protein product is CASSPGTTNYGYTF.

The chain uses TRBV12-5 and TRBJ1-3, with a possible D match to TRBD1 (6 bases). This CDR3 comprises 14 residues. Germline CDR1 LGHNT, CDR2 FRNRAP. Trimming removed 3 bases at V and 1 base at J, with 7 bases between. The CDR3 protein is CASGLGGSGNTIYF. DNA for the CDR3: TGTGCTAGTGGTTTAGGGGGATCTGGAAACACCATATATTTT.

The gene calls are TRBV6-1 and TRBJ2-5; TRBD1 is a possible D gene (5 bases). CDR3 length equals 13 residues. Germline CDR1 reads MNHNS; CDR2 reads SASEGT. Between the trimmed V and J ends, which lost 6 bases and 2 bases, there was a span of 10 bases. This CDR3 reads CASRTARQETQYF. The CDR3, as DNA: TGTGCCAGCAGGACAGCTCGGCAAGAGACCCAGTACTTC.

V is TRBV30 and J is TRBJ1-5; the D gene is possibly TRBD1 (6 bases). CDR1 is GTSNPN, CDR2 SVGIG, per germline (reference sequence). The CDR3 consists of 17 residues. Deletions cut 2 bases from V and 6 bases from J, with 23 bases between. The CDR3 loop reads CAWSYKTGTTFSQPQHF. The CDR3 DNA is TGTGCCTGGAGTTACAAAACGGGGACAACTTTTTCTCAGCCCCAGCATTTT.

V usage is TRBV7-8 and J usage is TRBJ2-1, with 10 bases matching TRBD2. Germline V gene data show CDR1 as SGHVS and CDR2 as FQNEAQ. After removal of 4 bases from V and 7 bases from J, the junction contained 4 bases not matched to a gene. The CDR3 consists of 14 residues. CDR3 residues: CASSSLAGDNEQFF. The CDR3 DNA reads as TGTGCCAGCAGCTCCCTAGCGGGGGATAATGAGCAGTTCTTC.

V is TRBV10-1 and J is TRBJ2-1; possibly TRBD2 for D (6 bases). Trimming cost V 2 bases and J 6 bases, with 17 bases left between them. The CDR3 length is 16 residues. Germline V gene sequence: CDR1 WNHNN, CDR2 SYGVQD (reference sequence). The DNA of the CDR3 is TGCGCCAGCAGTGAGAGGCGGGGCGGCCTGGGCAATGAGCAGTTCTTC. Its translation is CASSERRGGLGNEQFF.

V and J are TRBV27 and TRBJ2-3; TRBD1 matches at 11 bases. CDR3 length: 19 residues. The V and J ends lost 4 bases and 6 bases, in that order; junction bases with no gene match: 18. Germline lookup yields CDR1 MNHEY and CDR2 SMNVEV (reference sequence). CDR3 bases: TGTGCCAGCAGTTCCCCATATACCACGGACAGGGGGCCAGGGGATACGCAGTATTTT. Translated: CASSSPYTTDRGPGDTQYF.

Here the CDR3 DNA reads TGTGCCAGCAGCTTAGTATGGGGACAGGTGGAAGCCCTCCACTTT. This gives the protein CASSLVWGQVEALHF. The chain recombines TRBV7-2 with TRBJ1-6; 8 bases agree with TRBD1. The junction had 10 bases not matched to a gene; V was cut back by 1 base and J by 14 bases. Germline CDR1 and CDR2: SGHTA and FQGNSA. There are 15 residues in the CDR3.

This chain links TRBV5-4 with TRBJ2-5; TRBD2 aligns across 7 bases. CDR1 and CDR2 (germline): SGHNT, YYREEE (reference sequence). The CDR3 extends over 13 amino acids. V lost 7 bases, J lost 1 base, and 4 bases stayed unmatched. CDR3 nucleotide sequence: TGTGCCAGCGAGCGGGGCCCCCAAGAGACCCAGTACTTC. Its protein is CASERGPQETQYF.

The chain is built from TRBV5-1 and TRBJ2-2, with D perhaps TRBD1 (6 bases). CDR1 and CDR2 from the germline V gene are SGHRS and YFSETQ. V was shortened by 8 bases and J by 0 bases, with 17 bases between the two germline ends. This CDR3 comprises 16 residues. This chain's CDR3 is CASNQGRGTNTGELFF. DNA of the CDR3: TGCGCCAGTAATCAGGGGAGAGGGACGAACACCGGGGAGCTGTTTTTT.

V gene TRBV7-9 combines with J gene TRBJ2-2; 7 bases are a match to TRBD1. Germline CDR1 is SEHNR and CDR2 is FQNEAQ (reference sequence). This CDR3 comprises 14 residues. Trimming cost V 6 bases and J 5 bases; bases outside gene matches: 6. CDR3 residues: CASRQTGVTGELFF. The CDR3 DNA follows: TGTGCCAGCAGACAAACAGGGGTTACCGGGGAGCTGTTTTTT.

The chain uses TRBV5-1 and TRBJ2-5; 10 bases fit TRBD1. In germline, CDR1 is SGHRS, CDR2 YFSETQ. With 0 bases clipped from V and 2 bases from J, the junction kept 4 bases outside the gene matches. CDR3 length: 16 amino acids. This CDR3 is CASSLDGQGVQETQYF. For the CDR3, the DNA is TGCGCCAGCAGCTTGGACGGACAGGGGGTTCAAGAGACCCAGTACTTC.